The 15 T cell receptor beta chains below were found in one sample sequenced in a study of neurological immune-mediated disorders. From the 5' RACE reads, TCRdb called clonotypes with MiXCR, one entry per CDR3 protein. Of about 46,000 distinct CDR3 sequences detected, under 2% appear once; the ten largest clones hold roughly 2%. The sample was PBMCs. These receptors all come from a middle-aged woman with multiple sclerosis.

This clonotype was counted only a few times. The V gene is TRBV20-1, the J gene TRBJ2-5; TRBD1 aligns across 7 bases. With 0 bases clipped from V and 5 bases from J, the junction kept 6 bases outside the gene matches. CDR3 length: 14 residues. CDR1 DFQATT and CDR2 SNEGSKA come from the germline V gene (reference sequence). CDR3 region: CSARDGTERETQYF. DNA of the CDR3: TGCAGTGCTAGAGATGGGACAGAAAGGGAGACCCAGTACTTC.

Regarding this clonotype: A much bigger clone sits one base away, suggesting this may be a read error. J is TRBJ2-5 and V is TRBV11-2, with 7 bases aligning to TRBD1. Germline CDR1 SGHAT, CDR2 FQNNGV. This CDR3 has 16 amino acids. This chain's CDR3 is CASRRGLDRWQENQYF. For the CDR3, the DNA is TGTGCCAGCAGGAGGGGGCTGGATAGGTGGCAAGAGAACCAGTACTTC.

This clonotype was recorded at least ten times. This chain links TRBV9 with TRBJ1-2; D is perhaps TRBD1 (6 bases). Germline loops: CDR1 SGDLS, CDR2 YYNGEE. The CDR3 is made up of 14 amino acids. V lost 0 bases and J 4 bases, leaving 10 bases between the germline ends. In DNA form, the CDR3 reads TGTGCCAGCAGCGTAGGGGTGGGGGCCTATGGCTACACCTTC. Translation gives CASSVGVGAYGYTF.

This clonotype appeared many times. The chain links TRBV7-9 to TRBJ2-7; the D is unclear. The CDR3 totals 12 residues. Between the trimmed V and J ends, which lost 5 bases and 3 bases, there was a span of 8 bases. Germline values: CDR1 SEHNR, CDR2 FQNEAQ (reference sequence). In DNA form, the CDR3 reads TGTGCCAGCAGCGTGGGCCGCTACGAGCAGTACTTC. It encodes CASSVGRYEQYF.

This clonotype was seen many times. V gene TRBV10-3 combines with J gene TRBJ2-3, with D possibly matching TRBD2 (6 bases). Deletions cut 4 bases from V and 3 bases from J, with 14 bases between. Per the germline V gene, CDR1 is ENHRY and CDR2 is SYGVKD. The CDR3 covers 15 residues. The CDR3 sequence is CAISGTGVGTDTQYF. The CDR3 coding sequence is TGTGCCATCAGTGGTACGGGGGTGGGAACAGATACGCAGTATTTT.

This clonotype has at least ten counts. The chain has TRBV6-5 and TRBJ2-7; D is possibly TRBD2 (6 bases). The CDR3 is 13 amino acids. V was pared by 4 bases and J by 2 bases, with 9 bases between. From germline, CDR1 is MNHEY and CDR2 SVGAGI. This CDR3 is CASSFGGPYEQYF. The DNA of the CDR3 is TGTGCCAGCAGTTTCGGGGGACCCTACGAGCAGTACTTC.

The sample holds many counts of this clonotype. The chain recombines TRBV10-2 with TRBJ2-5; a possible D gene is TRBD2 (5 bases). Trimming stripped 0 bases from V and 5 bases from J, with 13 bases between. This CDR3 contains 15 residues. The germline gives CDR1 WSHSY, CDR2 SAAADI. CDR3 in amino acids: CASSESELAIETQYF. The DNA for the CDR3 is TGCGCCAGCAGTGAGTCGGAGCTAGCAATTGAGACCCAGTACTTC.

This clonotype was detected many times. This CDR3 is CASSLHEHLNTEAFF. The CDR3 DNA sequence: TGTGCCAGCAGCCTCCACGAGCATTTGAACACTGAAGCTTTCTTT. The chain is built from TRBV11-2 and TRBJ1-1; D is undetermined. CDR1 and CDR2 from the germline V gene are SGHAT and FQNNGV. The CDR3 is 15 residues long. The V end lost 5 bases, the J end lost 0 bases, and 13 bases lay between the germline ends.

This clonotype has ten or more counts. This sequence joins TRBV5-5 and TRBJ1-4; 9 bases agree with TRBD1. Germline V CDR1 and CDR2: SGHKS, YYEKEE (reference sequence). J gave up 0 bases and V 4 bases, and 7 bases lay outside the gene matches. CDR3 length: 17 residues. DNA of the CDR3: TGTGCCAGCAGCCCCGGACAGGGGACTCCAACTAATGAAAAACTGTTTTTT. Encoded protein: CASSPGQGTPTNEKLFF.

There are many counts of this clonotype. This CDR3 reads CASSGTSGGAWDTQYF. The CDR3 DNA is TGTGCCAGCAGCGGAACTAGCGGGGGGGCCTGGGATACGCAGTATTTT. The J gene is TRBJ2-3, the V gene TRBV9; TRBD2 matches at 13 bases. The V gene end was trimmed by 3 bases and the J gene end by 6 bases; junction bases not matched to a gene: 7. The germline CDR1 and CDR2 sequences are SGDLS and YYNGEE. The CDR3 extends over 16 amino acids.

This clonotype was recorded many times. The chain is built from TRBV6-6 and TRBJ2-1; 8 bases are shared with TRBD1. Germline CDR1 MNHNY, CDR2 SVGAGI (reference sequence). Unmatched junction bases numbered 13, after V lost 2 bases and J lost 7 bases. The CDR3 contains 17 residues. For the CDR3, the DNA is TGTGCCAGCAGTTACGCGGGACAGGCTTCGTGGAGGAATGAGCAGTTCTTC. Its protein is CASSYAGQASWRNEQFF.

This clonotype was seen many times. This chain uses TRBV14 with TRBJ2-2, with 11 nucleotides matching TRBD2. Germline CDR1 and CDR2: SGHDN and FVKESK. CDR3 size: 16 residues. V lost 6 bases and J lost 4; bases outside the gene matches: 7. In DNA form, the CDR3 reads TGTGCCAGCAGACTAGCGGGGGCCTCGGGCACCGGGGAGCTGTTTTTT. The encoded protein is CASRLAGASGTGELFF.

Notes on this clonotype: A read error may be the cause here, since a much bigger clone is one base away. The rearrangement links TRBV14 to TRBJ2-7, with D hard to call. CDR1 and CDR2 (germline): SGHDN, FVKESK. This CDR3 is built from 11 residues. The DNA for the CDR3 is TGTGACAGCAGCCATACCTACGAGCAGTACTTC. Translation: CDSSHTYEQYF.

This clonotype was detected ten times or more. The chain employs TRBV20-1 and TRBJ1-2; TRBD1 agrees at 7 bases. There are 14 residues in the CDR3. CDR1 is DFQATT, CDR2 SNEGSKA, per germline (reference sequence). With 0 bases clipped from V and 5 bases from J, the junction kept 6 bases outside the gene matches. The CDR3 DNA follows: TGCAGTGCTAGAGATGGACAGGACCTATATGGCTACACCTTC. Protein product: CSARDGQDLYGYTF.

Ten or more counts support this clonotype. The rearrangement links TRBV7-8 to TRBJ1-1, with D hard to call. Trimming removed 1 base at V and 3 bases at J, with 9 bases between. CDR1 is SGHVS and CDR2 is FQNEAQ in the germline V gene. The CDR3 has 14 amino acids. The CDR3: CASSLGWKDTEAFF. In DNA, the CDR3 is TGTGCCAGCAGCTTAGGGTGGAAGGACACTGAAGCTTTCTTT.